This section outlines one T cell receptor (beta chain) sequence together with its context. Original analysis: Amplification from reference gene primers served as the basis for estimated nucleated cell counts. TCRdb's copy holds only in-frame clones and misses some; the assay was immunoSEQ multiplex PCR. That table furnishes V, J and clone size, whereas the DNA furnished D and trimming. The sample shows fewer than 350,000 clones, around 89% of them seen only once. The sample belongs to a study of blood T cell repertoires in COVID-19. Overall study: Some COVID-19 samples were acute and others convalescent; all came from the United States, Italy and Spain.

This CDR3 has 12 residues. Germline CDR1 SGHTA, CDR2 FQGNSA. V was shortened by 1 base and J by 9 bases, with 9 bases between the two germline ends. This chain links TRBV7-2 with TRBJ1-1; D perhaps matches TRBD1 (5 bases). The TCR comes from a man aged 35-49 years with acute or convalescent COVID-19. The source material was peripheral blood. CDR3 in DNA: TGTGCCAGCAGCTTAGATACAGGTCAAGCTTTCTTT. Translated: CASSLDTGQAFF. The complete variable domain, with remaining parts taken from reference TRBV7-2 and TRBJ1-1, reads GAGVSQSPSNKVTEKGKDVELRCDPISGHTALYWYRQSLGQGLEFLIYFQGNSAPDKSGLPSDRFSAERTGGSVSTLTIQRTQQEDSAVYLCASSLDTGQAFFGQGTRLTVV.